What follows is one T cell receptor (beta chain) and its context. Per the original data handling: Researchers report that nucleated cell counts were estimated from reference gene primer amplification. Sequenced by immunoSEQ multiplex PCR; TCRdb stores in-frame clones only, minus some. V, J and clone size are taken as reported in that table, and D and trimming were inferred from the DNA itself. Here the sample spans 200,000 to 250,000 clones, 65% to 85% being singletons. Enrolment of Seattle patients took place during active infection, and they were followed longitudinally. This specimen comes from a study of blood T cell repertoires in COVID-19. Study background: From the United States, Italy and Spain came samples of acute and convalescent COVID-19. T cells, B-cell-depleted T cells, or PBMCs provided the cDNA or gDNA that served as material.

The source of this sequence is a woman aged 30 to 39 with COVID-19, enrolled during active disease. Sequencing input: peripheral blood.

CDR3 in amino acids: CASSLDRGTYGYTF. CDR3 in DNA: TGTGCCAGCAGCTTAGACAGGGGCACCTATGGCTACACCTTC. The chain joins TRBV7-2 to TRBJ1-2; 7 nucleotides line up with TRBD1. V shed 1 base, J shed 4 bases, and the junction held 3 bases outside the gene matches. Germline CDR1 and CDR2: SGHTA and FQGNSA. CDR3 length: 14 amino acids.